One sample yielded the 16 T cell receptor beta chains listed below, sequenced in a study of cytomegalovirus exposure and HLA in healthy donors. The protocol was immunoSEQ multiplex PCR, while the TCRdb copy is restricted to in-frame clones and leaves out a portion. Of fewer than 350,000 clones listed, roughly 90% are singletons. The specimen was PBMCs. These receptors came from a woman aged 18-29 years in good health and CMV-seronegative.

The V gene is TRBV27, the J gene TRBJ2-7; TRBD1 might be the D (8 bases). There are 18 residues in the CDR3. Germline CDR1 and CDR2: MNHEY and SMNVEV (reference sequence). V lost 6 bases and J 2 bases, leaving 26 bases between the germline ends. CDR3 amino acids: CASRAGGAPGGLPYEQYF. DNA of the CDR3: TGTGCCAGCAGGGCAGGGGGCGCACCGGGAGGACTCCCCTACGAGCAGTACTTC.

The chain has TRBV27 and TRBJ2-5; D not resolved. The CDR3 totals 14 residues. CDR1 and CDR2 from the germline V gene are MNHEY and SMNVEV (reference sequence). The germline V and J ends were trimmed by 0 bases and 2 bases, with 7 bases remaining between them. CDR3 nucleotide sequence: TGTGCCAGCAGTTTATCTCAACTTCAAGAGACCCAGTACTTC. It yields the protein CASSLSQLQETQYF.

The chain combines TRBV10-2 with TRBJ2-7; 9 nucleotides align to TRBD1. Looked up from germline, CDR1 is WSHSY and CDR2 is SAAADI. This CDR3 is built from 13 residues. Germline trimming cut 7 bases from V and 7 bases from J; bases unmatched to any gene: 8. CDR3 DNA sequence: TGCGCCAGCACCCTGGACAGGGGACGGGAGCAGTACTTC. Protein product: CASTLDRGREQYF.

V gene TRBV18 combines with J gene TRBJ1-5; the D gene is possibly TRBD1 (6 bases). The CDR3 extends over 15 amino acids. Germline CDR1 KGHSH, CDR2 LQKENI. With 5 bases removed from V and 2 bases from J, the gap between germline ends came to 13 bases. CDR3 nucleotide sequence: TGTGCCAGCTCAACTTCAGGGGATGGCAATCAGCCCCAGCATTTT. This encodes CASSTSGDGNQPQHF. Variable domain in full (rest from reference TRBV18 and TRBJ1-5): NAGVMQNPRHLVRRRGQEARLRCSPMKGHSHVYWYRQLPEEGLKFMVYLQKENIIDESGMPKERFSAEFPKEGPSILRIQQVVRGDSAAYFCASSTSGDGNQPQHFGDGTRLSIL.

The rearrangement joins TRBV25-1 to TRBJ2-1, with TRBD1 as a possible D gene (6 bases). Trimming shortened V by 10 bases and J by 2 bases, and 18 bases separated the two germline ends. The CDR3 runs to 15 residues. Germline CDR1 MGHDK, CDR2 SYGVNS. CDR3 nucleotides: TGTGCCATCTCAACCGGGACAAACCCCTACAATGAGCAGTTCTTC. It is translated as CAISTGTNPYNEQFF.

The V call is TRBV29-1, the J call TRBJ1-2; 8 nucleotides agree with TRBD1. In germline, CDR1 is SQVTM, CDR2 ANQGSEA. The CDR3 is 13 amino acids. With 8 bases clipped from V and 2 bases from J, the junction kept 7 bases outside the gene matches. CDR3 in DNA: TGCAGCACAACCGGACAGGGAAACTATGGCTACACCTTC. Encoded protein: CSTTGQGNYGYTF.

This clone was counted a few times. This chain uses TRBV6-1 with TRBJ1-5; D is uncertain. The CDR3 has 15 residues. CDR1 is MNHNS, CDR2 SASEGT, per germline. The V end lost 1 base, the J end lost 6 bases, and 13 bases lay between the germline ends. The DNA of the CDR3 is TGTGCCAGCAGTGAAGGTGAAGGTGGAGGTCAGCCCCAGCATTTT. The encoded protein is CASSEGEGGGQPQHF.

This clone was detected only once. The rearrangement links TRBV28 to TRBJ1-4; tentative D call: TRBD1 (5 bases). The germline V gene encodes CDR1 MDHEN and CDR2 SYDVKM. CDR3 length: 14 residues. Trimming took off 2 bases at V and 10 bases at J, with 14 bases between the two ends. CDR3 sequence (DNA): TGTGCCAGCAGTTTAGGGACTCCCGCTGGAAAACTGTTTTTT. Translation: CASSLGTPAGKLFF.

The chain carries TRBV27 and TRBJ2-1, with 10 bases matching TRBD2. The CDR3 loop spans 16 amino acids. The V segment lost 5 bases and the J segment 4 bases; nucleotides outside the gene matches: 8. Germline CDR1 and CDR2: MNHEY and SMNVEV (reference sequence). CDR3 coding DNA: TGTGCCAGCAGTATGGCTAGCGGGAGTTCTTACAATGAGCAGTTCTTC. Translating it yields CASSMASGSSYNEQFF.

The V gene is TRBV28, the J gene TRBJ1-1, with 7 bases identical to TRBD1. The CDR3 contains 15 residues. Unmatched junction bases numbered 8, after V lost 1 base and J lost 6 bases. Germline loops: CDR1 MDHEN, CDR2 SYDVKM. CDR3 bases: TGTGCCAGCAGTTTATTAGGTGCAGGGGGACCTGAAGCTTTCTTT. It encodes CASSLLGAGGPEAFF.

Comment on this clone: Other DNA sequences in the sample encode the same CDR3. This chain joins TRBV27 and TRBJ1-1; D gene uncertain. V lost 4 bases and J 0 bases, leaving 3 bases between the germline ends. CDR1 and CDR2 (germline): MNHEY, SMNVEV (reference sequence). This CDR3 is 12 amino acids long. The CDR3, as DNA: TGTGCCAGCAGTTCGGTGAACACTGAAGCTTTCTTT. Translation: CASSSVNTEAFF.

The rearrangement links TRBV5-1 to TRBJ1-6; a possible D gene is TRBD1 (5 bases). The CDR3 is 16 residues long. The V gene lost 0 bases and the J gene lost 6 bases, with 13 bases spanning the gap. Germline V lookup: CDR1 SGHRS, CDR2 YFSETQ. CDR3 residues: CASSLEAGQFNSPLHF. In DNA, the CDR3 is TGCGCCAGCAGCTTGGAGGCAGGGCAATTTAATTCACCCCTCCACTTT.

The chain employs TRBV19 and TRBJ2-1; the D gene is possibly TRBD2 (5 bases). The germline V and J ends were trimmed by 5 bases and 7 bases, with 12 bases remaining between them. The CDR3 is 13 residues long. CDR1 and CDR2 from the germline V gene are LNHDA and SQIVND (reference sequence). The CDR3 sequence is CASSPLDSNEQFF. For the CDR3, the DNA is TGTGCCAGTAGTCCTTTGGACTCGAATGAGCAGTTCTTC.

The DNA of the CDR3 is TGTGCCAGCAGTTTAATCGGGACTAGCGGGAGCGATGAGCAGTTCTTC. Translating gives CASSLIGTSGSDEQFF. The rearrangement links TRBV27 to TRBJ2-1; 14 bases are a match to TRBD2. The CDR3 extends over 16 amino acids. The germline V gene has CDR1 MNHEY and CDR2 SMNVEV (reference sequence). V dropped 2 bases and J dropped 8; count of bases not matched to a gene: 5.

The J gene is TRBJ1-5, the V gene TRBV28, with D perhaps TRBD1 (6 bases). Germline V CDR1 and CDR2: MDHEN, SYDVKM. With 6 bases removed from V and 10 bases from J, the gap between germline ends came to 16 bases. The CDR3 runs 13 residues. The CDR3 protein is CASSFRGRGPQHF. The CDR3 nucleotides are TGTGCCAGCAGCTTCAGGGGTCGAGGACCCCAGCATTTT.

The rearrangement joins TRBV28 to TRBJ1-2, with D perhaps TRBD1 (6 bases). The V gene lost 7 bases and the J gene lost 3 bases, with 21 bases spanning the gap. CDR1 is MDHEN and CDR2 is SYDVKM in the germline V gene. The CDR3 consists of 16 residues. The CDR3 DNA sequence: TGTGCCAGCAAGGACCACGGGACACTCCTCGACTATGGCTACACCTTC. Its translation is CASKDHGTLLDYGYTF.